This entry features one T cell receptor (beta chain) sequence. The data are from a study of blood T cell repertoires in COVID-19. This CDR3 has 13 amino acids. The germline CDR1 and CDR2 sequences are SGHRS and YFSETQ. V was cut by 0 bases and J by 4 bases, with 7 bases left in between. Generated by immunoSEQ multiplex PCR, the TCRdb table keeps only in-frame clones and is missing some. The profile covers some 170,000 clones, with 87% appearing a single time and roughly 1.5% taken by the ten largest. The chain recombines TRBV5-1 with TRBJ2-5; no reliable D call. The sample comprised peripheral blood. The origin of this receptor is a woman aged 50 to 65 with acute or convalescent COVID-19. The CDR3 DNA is TGCGCCAGCAGCTTGGGGCTAGGAGAGACCCAGTACTTC. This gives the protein CASSLGLGETQYF.